This T cell receptor beta chain comes out of a study of response to subunit inactivated influenza vaccine (dated by TCRdb to between 2018 and 2020). Some background on the complete study: Deep quantitative profiling of the T cell receptor repertoire was used in the study to follow responses to a trivalent subunit inactivated influenza vaccine.

The library was generated by RT-PCR. The sample was run on an Illumina HiSeq 2500. The public reads were reanalyzed by TCRdb: fastp trimming at Q25, MiXCR alignment, in-frame beta chains only. One record per CDR3 amino acid sequence lists the most common genes and DNA. Counted in this sample were 710,000 or so distinct CDR3 sequences; 15% to 18% of them appeared once. The top ten clones comprise approximately 10% of the sample. The research as a whole found: The authors proposed that each seasonal influenza vaccination may bring in only a limited number of new T cells.

This clonotype was picked up a small number of times. There is no known antigen for this receptor. Per-base quality was not reported, and no clone a single base away is much larger than it. This material consisted of PBMCs from blood, taken about 11 days after vaccination. The TCR comes from a middle-aged man who received an inactivated influenza vaccine. Donor details come from another sample of the same person, matched by shared clones.

The sequenced DNA is TGCAGTGCTACCGGGACTAGCCCCACAATTGAGCAGTTCTTC. The resulting protein is CSATGTSPTIEQFF. The rearrangement combines TRBV20-1 with TRBJ2-1, with 9 bases aligning to TRBD2. Including cysteine and phenylalanine, the CDR3 has 14 amino acids. Only the CDR3 DNA stays, 42 bases, in frame from base 1. CDR1 and CDR2 are drawn from the germline V gene (reference sequence): DFQATT, SNEGSKA. V and J are trimmed by 4 bases and 9 bases, and the gene matches miss 10 bases of the junction.